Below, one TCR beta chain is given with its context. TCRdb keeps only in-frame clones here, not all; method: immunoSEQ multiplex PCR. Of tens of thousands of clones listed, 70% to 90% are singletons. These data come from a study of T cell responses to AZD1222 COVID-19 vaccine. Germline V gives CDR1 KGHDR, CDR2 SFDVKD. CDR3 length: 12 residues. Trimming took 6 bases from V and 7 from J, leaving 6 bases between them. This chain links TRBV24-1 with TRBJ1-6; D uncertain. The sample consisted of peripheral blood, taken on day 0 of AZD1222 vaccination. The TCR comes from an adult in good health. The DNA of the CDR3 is TGTGCCACCAGTTCGGGGAATTCACCCCTCCACTTT. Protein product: CATSSGNSPLHF.